Below, 14 T cell receptor beta chains from the same sample are listed, as sequenced in a study of CD8 T cells in Susac syndrome. RNA in amounts of about 0.5 to 1 ug was reverse transcribed with random hexamers. From the immunoSEQ multiplex PCR reads, TCRdb called clonotypes with MiXCR, one entry per CDR3 protein. The sample lists 150,000 to 200,000 distinct CDR3 sequences, about 96% seen once, with about 0.09% in the top ten. Sample: CD4+ T cells from PBMCs. The source is a human donor with multiple sclerosis.

The chain recombines TRBV5-1 with TRBJ2-1; TRBD2 matches at 15 bases. The CDR3 contains 15 residues. The V gene end was trimmed by 7 bases and the J gene end by 9 bases; junction bases not matched to a gene: 8. CDR1 and CDR2 from the germline V gene are SGHRS and YFSETQ. CDR3 protein: CASCPPGLAGGEQFF. The DNA of the CDR3 is TGCGCCAGCTGTCCACCGGGACTAGCGGGAGGTGAGCAGTTCTTC.

The CDR3 coding sequence is TGCAGCGGGACTCTTGTTGGGGTGAACACTGAAGCTTTCTTT. Residues: CSGTLVGVNTEAFF. The chain has TRBV29-1 and TRBJ1-1; D unresolved. Germline V gives CDR1 SQVTM, CDR2 ANQGSEA. The CDR3 runs 14 residues. V dropped 7 bases and J dropped 0 bases, with 15 bases sitting between them. Complete variable domain (other parts from reference TRBV29-1 and TRBJ1-1): SAVISQKPSRDICQRGTSLTIQCQVDSQVTMMFWYRQQPGQSLTLIATANQGSEATYESGFVIDKFPISRPNLTFSTLTVSNMSPEDSSIYLCSGTLVGVNTEAFFGQGTRLTVV.

The chain carries TRBV18 and TRBJ1-3; 7 nucleotides match TRBD1. Germline loops: CDR1 KGHSH, CDR2 LQKENI. J was trimmed by 3 bases and V by 3 bases; bases with no gene match: 8. The CDR3 extends over 16 amino acids. CDR3 DNA: TGTGCCAGCTCACCTTCGACAGGGCTAGATGGAAACACCATATATTTT. Its translation: CASSPSTGLDGNTIYF.

V usage is TRBV5-6 and J usage is TRBJ2-7; D is uncertain. The CDR3 loop spans 14 amino acids. The germline CDR1 and CDR2 sequences are SGHDT and YYEEEE. Deletions cut 0 bases from V and 1 base from J, with 8 bases between. CDR3 loop: CASSLVPESYEQYF. CDR3 sequence (DNA): TGTGCCAGCAGCTTGGTCCCGGAATCCTACGAGCAGTACTTC.

The chain links TRBV2 to TRBJ2-1, with no clear D. The CDR3 has 15 residues. V lost 7 bases, J lost 3 bases, and 16 bases lay in between. Germline CDR1 is SNHLY and CDR2 is FYNNEI. As DNA, the CDR3 is TGTGCCAGCACCCCGGGTCGGACGCTCTACAATGAGCAGTTCTTC. Encoded protein: CASTPGRTLYNEQFF.

The J gene is TRBJ2-2, the V gene TRBV27; 7 positions agree with TRBD2. J lost 7 bases, V lost 8 bases, and 16 bases had no gene match. Germline V gives CDR1 MNHEY, CDR2 SMNVEV (reference sequence). The CDR3 runs 16 residues. The CDR3 nucleotides are TGTGCCAGCTCCCTGGGCGGGGGACTCACTCGCGGGGAGCTGTTTTTT. This encodes CASSLGGGLTRGELFF.

The chain joins TRBV20-1 to TRBJ2-3; D remains unclear. V lost 5 bases, J lost 7 bases, and 10 bases lay in between. The CDR3 sequence is 11 residues long. CDR1 is DFQATT and CDR2 is SNEGSKA in the germline V gene (reference sequence). The CDR3 bases are TGCAGTGCTTACGGGCGTAATACGCAGTATTTT. Amino acids: CSAYGRNTQYF.

The rearrangement links TRBV7-8 to TRBJ2-4; a possible D gene is TRBD2 (6 bases). V was pared by 5 bases and J by 8 bases, with 13 bases between. This CDR3 is 13 amino acids long. Germline-derived CDR1 and CDR2 are SGHVS and FQNEAQ. CDR3 region: CASSPPGAHIQYF. In DNA form, the CDR3 reads TGTGCCAGCAGCCCCCCGGGAGCGCACATTCAGTACTTC.

The CDR3 is CSVVRSNGYTF. The CDR3 nucleotides read TGCAGCGTTGTCAGGTCGAATGGCTACACCTTC. The chain uses TRBV29-1 and TRBJ1-2; D call uncertain. V was clipped by 4 bases and J by 6 bases, with 9 bases between them. The CDR3 is 11 amino acids. Per germline, CDR1 SQVTM and CDR2 ANQGSEA. Together with reference TRBV29-1 and TRBJ1-2, the CDR3 gives the full variable domain: SAVISQKPSRDICQRGTSLTIQCQVDSQVTMMFWYRQQPGQSLTLIATANQGSEATYESGFVIDKFPISRPNLTFSTLTVSNMSPEDSSIYLCSVVRSNGYTFGSGTRLTVV.

CDR3 amino acids: CATSLVRQYHEQYF. The CDR3 region has the DNA TGTGCCACCAGCCTGGTTCGCCAGTACCACGAGCAGTACTTC. The chain carries TRBV15 and TRBJ2-7; D is unclear. Trimming left V 5 bases short and J 5 bases short, with 16 bases between. This CDR3 has 14 residues. Per germline, CDR1 LNHNV and CDR2 YYDKDF (reference sequence). The full variable domain, its missing parts supplied by reference TRBV15 and TRBJ2-7, is DAMVIQNPRYQVTQFGKPVTLSCSQTLNHNVMYWYQQKSSQAPKLLFHYYDKDFNNEADTPDNFQSRRPNTSFCFLDIRSPGLGDTAMYLCATSLVRQYHEQYFGPGTRLTVT.

This chain joins TRBV7-9 and TRBJ2-1, with D perhaps TRBD1 or TRBD2 (5 bases each). Deletions cut 3 bases from V and 12 bases from J, with 15 bases between. The V gene's germline CDR1 is SEHNR and CDR2 FQNEAQ (reference sequence). This CDR3 has 13 residues. The chain's CDR3 is CASSFGAATGQFF. The CDR3, as DNA: TGTGCCAGCAGCTTCGGGGCTGCGACGGGGCAGTTCTTC.

V is TRBV20-1 and J is TRBJ2-1; D not resolved. CDR1 and CDR2 from the germline V gene are DFQATT and SNEGSKA (reference sequence). V was trimmed by 3 bases and J by 6 bases, leaving 9 bases between them. This CDR3 has 12 residues. The CDR3 protein is CSARESGNEQFF. The CDR3 bases are TGCAGTGCTAGGGAATCTGGCAATGAGCAGTTCTTC.

The V and J genes are TRBV20-1 and TRBJ1-5; possible D gene TRBD1, 6 bases. The CDR3 loop spans 14 amino acids. Germline V gives CDR1 DFQATT, CDR2 SNEGSKA (reference sequence). V was shortened by 0 bases and J by 4 bases, with 10 bases between the two germline ends. CDR3 DNA sequence: TGCAGTGCTAGAGAACAGGGACCTAATCAGCCCCAGCATTTT. Its translation is CSAREQGPNQPQHF.

CDR3 loop: CASSLWVQASNYEQYF. CDR3 coding DNA: TGTGCCAGCAGCTTATGGGTTCAGGCCAGCAACTACGAGCAGTACTTC. This chain joins TRBV7-8 and TRBJ2-7; D unresolved. The ends were cut back, 2 bases at V and 3 bases at J, with 17 bases in the middle. CDR1 is SGHVS and CDR2 is FQNEAQ in the germline V gene. CDR3 length: 16 residues.